The 27 T cell receptor beta chains reported below all come from one sample, sequenced in a study of blood T cell repertoires in COVID-19. Only in-frame clones appear in the TCRdb table, and some are missing; sequencing was by immunoSEQ multiplex PCR. This sample has fewer than 150,000 clones, with roughly 89% found just once. Sequenced input: peripheral blood. Every receptor here comes from a woman aged 40 to 50 with acute or convalescent COVID-19.

A word on this clone: One junction end disagrees with the germline gene, perhaps due to a read error. The chain uses TRBV10-3 and TRBJ1-2; 9 bases align to TRBD1. Germline loops: CDR1 ENHRY, CDR2 SYGVKD. The CDR3 consists of 14 residues. CDR3 in DNA: TGTGCCATCGGTGACAGGGGGATTATGCTTGGCTACACCTTC. Its protein is CAIGDRGIMLGYTF.

The chain is built from TRBV19 and TRBJ2-7; 8 bases match TRBD1. The CDR3 consists of 13 residues. Looked up from germline, CDR1 is LNHDA and CDR2 is SQIVND (reference sequence). V gave up 3 bases and J gave up 5 bases; unmatched junction bases: 3. The CDR3 is CASSIPGGNEQYF. CDR3 bases: TGTGCCAGTAGTATCCCAGGGGGCAACGAGCAGTACTTC.

The V call is TRBV24-1, the J call TRBJ2-5; a weak D match, TRBD2 (7 bases). Trimming shortened V by 5 bases and J by 5 bases, and 17 bases separated the two germline ends. The CDR3 runs to 15 residues. Germline CDR1 and CDR2: KGHDR and SFDVKD. The CDR3 loop is CATSGAGAGSETQYF. The CDR3 nucleotides read TGTGCCACCAGTGGTGCGGGGGCCGGGTCGGAGACCCAGTACTTC.

The gene calls are TRBV11-2 and TRBJ2-4, with 8 bases fitting TRBD1. The CDR3 is 17 amino acids. The germline V gene encodes CDR1 SGHAT and CDR2 FQNNGV. Trimming cost V 3 bases and J 3 bases; bases outside gene matches: 10. CDR3 in DNA: TGTGCCAGCAGCTTGGGGACAGGAGCCGTGGTCAAAAACATTCAGTACTTC. It translates to CASSLGTGAVVKNIQYF. The full variable domain, its missing parts supplied by reference TRBV11-2 and TRBJ2-4, is EAGVAQSPRYKIIEKRQSVAFWCNPISGHATLYWYQQILGQGPKLLIQFQNNGVVDDSQLPKDRFSAERLKGVDSTLKIQPAKLEDSAVYLCASSLGTGAVVKNIQYFGAGTRLSVL.

CDR3 amino acids: CASSLTGQVAEAFF. CDR3 in DNA: TGTGCCAGCAGCCTAACGGGACAGGTTGCTGAAGCTTTCTTT. The V gene is TRBV14, the J gene TRBJ1-1; 8 nucleotides line up with TRBD1. Trimming removed 4 bases from V and 6 bases from J; junction bases left unmatched: 7. Germline V gives CDR1 SGHDN, CDR2 FVKESK. The CDR3 totals 14 residues.

The chain employs TRBV21-1 and TRBJ1-4. TRBV21-1 is flagged as a pseudogene. This CDR3 contains 16 residues. This CDR3 is CASSKARGSTNEKLFF. The CDR3 DNA follows: TGTGCCAGCAGCAAAGCACGAGGGAGTACTAATGAAAAACTGTTTTTT.

The chain combines TRBV4-1 with TRBJ1-5; D perhaps matches TRBD1 (5 bases). CDR1 and CDR2 (germline): MGHRA, YSYEKL. The length of the CDR3 is 18 residues. V was pared by 0 bases and J by 0 bases, with 15 bases between. The CDR3 nucleotides are TGCGCCAGCAGCCAAGATATAATAGACAGCTATAGCAATCAGCCCCAGCATTTT. This gives the protein CASSQDIIDSYSNQPQHF.

The V call is TRBV6-5, the J call TRBJ1-5, with 8 bases that match TRBD1. The J segment lost 3 bases and the V segment lost 7 bases, leaving 8 bases of the junction unmatched. Germline CDR1 and CDR2: MNHEY and SVGAGI. This CDR3 spans 15 amino acids. CDR3 loop: CASKADRVDNQPQHF. DNA for the CDR3: TGTGCCAGCAAGGCGGACAGGGTTGACAATCAGCCCCAGCATTTT.

V and J are TRBV7-6 and TRBJ2-2; TRBD1 matches at 8 bases. V gave up 5 bases and J gave up 3 bases; unmatched junction bases: 5. CDR3 length: 15 residues. Germline CDR1 is SGHVS and CDR2 is FNYEAQ. The CDR3 nucleotides are TGTGCCAGCAGCGCTACGACAGGGGACACCGGGGAGCTGTTTTTT. This translates into CASSATTGDTGELFF.

The J gene is TRBJ1-1, the V gene TRBV27; weak D call: TRBD1 (5 bases). This CDR3 has 17 amino acids. In germline, CDR1 is MNHEY, CDR2 SMNVEV (reference sequence). V lost 1 base, J lost 4 bases, and 19 bases lay in between. The CDR3 reads CASSLFPLARVGTEAFF. CDR3 bases: TGTGCCAGCAGTTTATTCCCCTTGGCCAGGGTGGGCACTGAAGCTTTCTTT.

CDR3 residues: CAWSAGQGGDQPQHF. CDR3 DNA: TGTGCCTGGAGTGCTGGACAGGGGGGGGATCAGCCCCAGCATTTT. V usage is TRBV30 and J usage is TRBJ1-5, with 10 bases that match TRBD1. V was pared by 1 base and J by 5 bases, with 5 bases of the junction left unmatched. The germline V gene has CDR1 GTSNPN and CDR2 SVGIG (reference sequence). CDR3 length equals 15 residues.

V and J are TRBV6-1 and TRBJ2-1, with TRBD2 as a possible D gene (6 bases). V was cut by 2 bases and J by 10 bases, with 15 bases left in between. The CDR3 contains 14 residues. Germline CDR1 reads MNHNS; CDR2 reads SASEGT. The CDR3 nucleotides read TGTGCCAGCAGTGAATTGGAGGGTTCTTGGGAGCAGTTCTTC. This codes for CASSELEGSWEQFF.

The rearrangement joins TRBV30 to TRBJ1-5; D gene uncertain. The V end was cut by 1 base, the J end by 4 bases, with 11 bases between. CDR1 is GTSNPN, CDR2 SVGIG, per germline (reference sequence). The CDR3 covers 14 residues. This chain's CDR3 is CAWSGLGGNQPQHF. The CDR3 coding sequence is TGTGCCTGGAGTGGGTTGGGCGGGAATCAGCCCCAGCATTTT. The complete variable domain, with remaining parts taken from reference TRBV30 and TRBJ1-5, reads SQTIHQWPATLVQPVGSPLSLECTVEGTSNPNLYWYRQAAGRGLQLLFYSVGIGQISSEVPQNLSASRPQDRQFILSSKKLLLSDSGFYLCAWSGLGGNQPQHFGDGTRLSIL.

The chain combines TRBV3-1 (or the pseudogene TRBV3-2) with TRBJ2-5, with TRBD2 matching over 10 bases. The V and J ends lost 4 bases and 0 bases, in that order; junction bases with no gene match: 11. Germline loops: CDR1 LGHDT, CDR2 YNNKEL (reference sequence). The CDR3 length is 18 residues. The CDR3 here is CASSPRWSTSGNQETQYF. The DNA of the CDR3 is TGTGCCAGCAGCCCGAGGTGGAGCACTAGCGGGAACCAAGAGACCCAGTACTTC.

J is TRBJ1-4 and V is TRBV9, with 7 bases aligning to TRBD1. The CDR3 is 12 amino acids. Germline assignment: CDR1 SGDLS and CDR2 YYNGEE. The V segment lost 3 bases and the J segment 7 bases; nucleotides outside the gene matches: 0. The CDR3 DNA follows: TGTGCCAGCAGCGGACAGGGTGAAAAACTGTTTTTT. Protein sequence: CASSGQGEKLFF.

This clone was seen once. The chain uses TRBV7-9 and TRBJ1-4, with D possibly matching TRBD1 (6 bases). Germline CDR1 SEHNR, CDR2 FQNEAQ (reference sequence). The CDR3 consists of 14 residues. The V end was cut by 1 base, the J end by 8 bases, with 11 bases between. The CDR3 is CASSLDREQEKLFF. CDR3 sequence (DNA): TGTGCCAGCAGCTTAGACAGGGAGCAGGAAAAACTGTTTTTT.

The chain joins TRBV4-1 to TRBJ2-2; 7 bases map to TRBD1. V was pared by 1 base and J by 5 bases, with 7 bases of the junction left unmatched. Germline V lookup: CDR1 MGHRA, CDR2 YSYEKL. The CDR3 consists of 16 residues. The CDR3 sequence: CASSQVSGTETGELFF. The DNA of the CDR3 is TGCGCCAGCAGCCAAGTTTCCGGGACAGAAACCGGGGAGCTGTTTTTT.

The rearrangement links TRBV6-6 to TRBJ2-4, with D tentatively TRBD2 (6 bases). The V and J ends lost 1 base and 3 bases respectively, with 7 bases between them. The V gene's germline CDR1 is MNHNY and CDR2 SVGAGI (reference sequence). The CDR3 length is 14 residues. The CDR3 bases are TGTGCCAGCAGTTACTTAGCGGACAAAAACATTCAGTACTTC. Encoded protein: CASSYLADKNIQYF.

This clone was found once. The chain has TRBV27 and TRBJ2-7; D is undetermined. Trimming stripped 4 bases from V and 2 bases from J, with 6 bases between. This CDR3 has 12 amino acids. Germline loops: CDR1 MNHEY, CDR2 SMNVEV (reference sequence). The CDR3 is CASSSRTYEQYF. Here the CDR3 DNA reads TGTGCCAGCAGTTCCAGGACCTACGAGCAGTACTTC.

A few counts support this clone. V usage is TRBV7-3 and J usage is TRBJ2-3, with D uncertain. The CDR3 length is 14 residues. V lost 5 bases and J lost 7, with 16 bases in between. Germline V lookup: CDR1 SGHTA, CDR2 FQGTGA. The CDR3 protein is CASSPGRWSYTQYF. CDR3 nucleotides: TGTGCCAGCAGCCCCGGCAGATGGAGTTATACGCAGTATTTT.

The J gene is TRBJ1-1, the V gene TRBV5-1; weak D call: TRBD1 (5 bases). V gave up 4 bases and J gave up 4 bases, with 14 bases separating them. This CDR3 is built from 14 residues. Germline V gene data show CDR1 as SGHRS and CDR2 as YFSETQ. The chain's CDR3 is CASSLPGGGTEAFF. CDR3 coding DNA: TGCGCCAGCAGCCTCCCGGGGGGGGGCACTGAAGCTTTCTTT. Full variable domain (missing parts from reference TRBV5-1 and TRBJ1-1): KAGVTQTPRYLIKTRGQQVTLSCSPISGHRSVSWYQQTPGQGLQFLFEYFSETQRNKGNFPGRFSGRQFSNSRSEMNVSTLELGDSALYLCASSLPGGGTEAFFGQGTRLTVV.

This clone is a singleton in its sample. V is TRBV19 and J is TRBJ2-1; TRBD2 is a possible D gene (6 bases). CDR1 LNHDA and CDR2 SQIVND come from the germline V gene (reference sequence). V was pared by 0 bases and J by 11 bases, with 20 bases between. CDR3 length: 16 residues. Written as DNA, the CDR3 is TGTGCCAGTAGTATAGATCGGATATATGAACGGGAGCAGCAGTTCTTC. Translation: CASSIDRIYEREQQFF.

This sequence joins TRBV6-6 and TRBJ1-1; 9 bases agree with TRBD1. Germline V lookup: CDR1 MNHNY, CDR2 SVGAGI (reference sequence). The CDR3 contains 16 residues. Unmatched junction bases numbered 9, after V lost 6 bases and J lost 1 base. The chain's CDR3 is CASRLTHRGPNTEAFF. CDR3 bases: TGTGCCAGCAGACTAACCCACAGGGGGCCGAACACTGAAGCTTTCTTT.

The sample holds a few counts of this clone. V is TRBV7-9 and J is TRBJ2-1; 12 bases fit TRBD2. The ends lost 8 bases at V and 5 bases at J; junction bases unmatched: 7. The germline gives CDR1 SEHNR, CDR2 FQNEAQ (reference sequence). The CDR3 spans 15 residues. The CDR3 region has the DNA TGTGCCAGCCGCCCTTCTAGCGGGGGGGACAATGAGCAGTTCTTC. This translates into CASRPSSGGDNEQFF.

The rearrangement links TRBV7-2 to TRBJ1-2, with TRBD1 matching over 8 bases. Germline values: CDR1 SGHTA, CDR2 FQGNSA. This CDR3 comprises 15 residues. V lost 1 base, J lost 8 bases, and 9 bases stayed unmatched. CDR3 sequence reads: CASSLVSQGAEGYTF. The CDR3 nucleotides are TGTGCCAGCAGCTTAGTTTCGCAGGGGGCCGAGGGCTACACCTTC.

The genes are TRBV28 and TRBJ1-5; TRBD1 is a possible D gene (6 bases). Germline CDR1 and CDR2: MDHEN and SYDVKM. V dropped 9 bases and J dropped 4 bases, with 10 bases sitting between them. CDR3 size: 12 residues. This CDR3 reads CASNRGNQPQHF. The CDR3 DNA reads as TGTGCCAGTAATAGGGGGAATCAGCCCCAGCATTTT. The whole variable domain, remainder taken from reference TRBV28 and TRBJ1-5, is DVKVTQSSRYLVKRTGEKVFLECVQDMDHENMFWYRQDPGLGLRLIYFSYDVKMKEKGDIPEGYSVSREKKERFSLILESASTNQTSMYLCASNRGNQPQHFGDGTRLSIL.

The chain carries TRBV19 and TRBJ1-4; no clear D gene. The germline V gene encodes CDR1 LNHDA and CDR2 SQIVND (reference sequence). Trimming removed 0 bases at V and 3 bases at J, with 11 bases between. The CDR3 runs 16 residues. The CDR3 region is CASSIEVRGPNEKLFF. The DNA of the CDR3 is TGTGCCAGTAGTATAGAGGTACGAGGGCCTAATGAAAAACTGTTTTTT.